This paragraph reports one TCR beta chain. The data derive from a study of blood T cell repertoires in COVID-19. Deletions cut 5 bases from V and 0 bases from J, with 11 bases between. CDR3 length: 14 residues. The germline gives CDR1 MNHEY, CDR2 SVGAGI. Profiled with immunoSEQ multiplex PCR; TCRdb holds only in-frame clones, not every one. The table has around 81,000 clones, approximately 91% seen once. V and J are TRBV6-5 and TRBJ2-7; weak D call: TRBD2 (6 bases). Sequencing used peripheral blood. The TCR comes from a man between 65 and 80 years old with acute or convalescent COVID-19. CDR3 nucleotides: TGTGCCAGCAGTACGGGACTTAGCTCCTACGAGCAGTACTTC. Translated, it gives CASSTGLSSYEQYF.